The T cell receptor beta chain described here comes from a study of cytomegalovirus exposure and HLA in healthy donors (dated by TCRdb to 2015 to 2018). Some background on the complete study: According to an earlier analysis of 550 to 700 of the donors, about 170 million T cells yielded roughly 110 million unique TCR beta sequences and about 300 Gb of sequence data. About 300 gigabases of sequencing data and approximately 80 million unique TCR sequences were included in an early release covering several hundred HLA-typed donors. Of the 398 genotyped donors, roughly 80% fell in the genetic ancestry cluster associated with self-reported Caucasian donors. The study aimed to test whether signatures of past pathogen exposure could be identified by cataloging public T cell receptors. The study used immunosequencing to profile the T cell repertoires of 600 to 850 subjects and linked those repertoires to cytomegalovirus serostatus. Along with the approximately 650-subject first cohort, a separate validation cohort of over a hundred different subjects was used. To predict cytomegalovirus infection status, the study brought together high-throughput TCR immunosequencing, statistical association of individual TCRs with disease status, and machine learning. A later analysis re-analyzed previously published TCR beta repertoires from about 600 donors and added high-resolution HLA genotyping to study TCR occurrence patterns. Rather than drawing on any new phenotypic data, the later analysis identified candidate immune exposures from TCR beta sequences and the way those sequences occurred across donors. An earlier analysis of some 500 of the donors applied high-throughput TCR beta sequencing to assess whether each TCR beta V gene segment acted as functional or pseudogenic. Alongside the repertoire data, information on donor age, sex, ethnicity and CMV serostatus was compiled. A later genetic analysis took genome-wide SNP genotypes for about 55% of the roughly 700 donors and used that subset as a discovery cohort. Every repertoire in the discovery cohort had been generated on one and the same sequencing platform. Class I and class II HLA loci were covered by the typing at four-digit resolution. Typing coverage differed by locus: A, B, C, DRB1 and DQB1 were typed in about 629-640 donors, DQA1 in 500 to 550, DPA1 in some 600, and DPB1 in 400 to 490. Roughly five DR-DQ haplotypes were handled as single units for association and clustering, since linkage in the cohort was strong. On average, approximately 250,000 unique TCR beta nucleotide sequences were sequenced per donor among several hundred genotyped donors of the cohort, with roughly 18% of those sequences being non-productive.

For this clone: This receptor's antigen is unknown. The record has no base qualities; no much larger clone is one base away.

What the work shows at the level of the full study, not this receptor alone: According to a later genetic analysis, donors in an Asian-associated ancestry cluster had fewer N-insertions in productive TCRs than the approximately 670-donor mean. A total of roughly 160 TCR beta chains were listed by the study as associated with cytomegalovirus. Presence/absence analyses assumed roughly uniform sequencing depth across donors, an assumption that may not hold. HLA typing was unavailable for some donors at each locus, so association tests used only the typed subset. Across donors, most TCR sequences were observed very rarely, whereas some public TCRs were present in many individuals. In a later analysis, most CMV-associated TCR beta chains were found to appear HLA-restricted, with HLA associations seemingly driven largely by CMV exposure. Because counts were too low, 15 or so rarely observed V segments, including chromosome 9 orphons, were excluded from the earlier analysis of some 540 of the donors. At a false discovery rate of 0.05, a later analysis linked some 18,000 TCR beta sequences to specific HLA alleles. When HLA alleles, especially DR and DQ, strongly co-occurred, attributing TCR associations to individual alleles was difficult. A later analysis reported that several top co-occurrence clusters appeared linked to parvovirus B19, influenza, CMV and Epstein-Barr virus. According to the authors, the approach could potentially be generalized to other disease states and immunological phenotypes. In an earlier analysis of approximately 600 of the donors, most TCR beta V segments were observed in productive rearrangements about 90% or about 30% of the time, broadly matching IMGT annotations. Some IMGT-functional V segments, including TRBV6-2 and TRBV6-3, could not be distinguished by the 87-base-pair reads and were therefore excluded. In a later analysis, TCR association rates were found to vary across HLA loci, with the most associated TCRs seen for DRB1 alleles and the fewest for HLA-C alleles. Only TCR beta chains were sequenced in this cohort, and the absence of alpha or paired-chain data limited detectable features. A further reported finding was that TCR beta sequences accurately predicted the HLA-A and HLA-B alleles for most subjects in the first cohort. For the cohort, immune exposure information was limited to CMV serostatus. A cluster of highly shared sequence variants was judged likely to represent a technical artifact of the sequencing pipeline. Cytomegalovirus status was reported to be diagnosed by the classifier with high specificity and sensitivity in both the original and validation cohorts. Three of the identified cytomegalovirus-associated TCR beta chains were confirmed in vitro to be specific for cytomegalovirus antigens. Correlated functional status among segregating V segments might be attributable to linkage disequilibrium, but an unknown experimental factor could not be ruled out. A later analysis found that HLA-associated TCR beta chains were more clonally expanded and had lower generation probabilities than equally common non-associated chains. A later genetic analysis associated a missense DCLRE1C variant with V-gene and J-gene trimming of TCR beta chains, and an independent cohort replicated the association.

The cohort consisted of 600 to 750 healthy bone marrow donors. At the time of sampling, every cohort member was nominally healthy, though immune exposures that went unrecorded were likely present. The donor tested CMV seropositive, placing the donor among the 250 to 350 seropositive members of the cohort. A peripheral blood sample was provided by each donor, and peripheral blood mononuclear cells were used for TCR beta sequencing. Genomic DNA was extracted from the blood cell samples with the Qiagen DNeasy Blood Extraction Kit. Reading from cysteine to phenylalanine, the CDR3 counts 13 amino acids. Only the CDR3 region is kept as DNA, spanning 39 bases read in frame from base 1. Trimming removed 2 bases from V and 2 bases from J, leaving 7 bases between the germline ends. CDR1 and CDR2 are drawn from the germline V gene: SGDLS, YYNGEE. The library came from the immunoSEQ multiplex PCR assay. For the multiplex PCR, a mixture combining 60 forward primers for TCR Vbeta segments and 13 reverse primers for TCR Jbeta segments was used. Amplification of the CDR3 region of rearranged TCR beta genes was performed with a multiplex PCR assay on genomic DNA. Amplified TCR beta libraries were sequenced as 87-base-pair reads on the Illumina HiSeq System. The authors processed their data as follows. A later analysis tallied roughly 78 million unique TCR beta chains across the 550 to 850 repertoires, and some 12 million of those chains were shared by two or more donors. Raw reads were error-corrected and collapsed into unique sequences with a nearest-neighbor algorithm that merged closely related sequences to remove PCR and sequencing errors. To assign V, D and J gene segments, CDR3 sequences were aligned to IMGT reference sequences. For a sequence to be retained, a match of at least six nucleotides to both a V gene segment and a J gene segment was required. Rearrangements were called productive when the CDR3 lacked stop codons and stayed in frame with V and J; all others were non-productive. CDR3 was defined according to IMGT convention as the region running from the second conserved V-encoded cysteine to the conserved J-encoded phenylalanine. The earlier analysis of about 620 of the donors excluded sequences that lacked an unambiguous match to a single V gene segment. In an earlier analysis of 587 of the donors, V segments were called functional above 56.7% productive rearrangements and were called segregating when the between-donor standard deviation exceeded 5%. A statistical classification framework was built to diagnose cytomegalovirus status from the catalog of TCR beta chain sequences. A later analysis assigned V and J genes by comparing TCR nucleotide sequences with IMGT/GENE-DB human TR gene sequences. Using the TCRdist pipeline, a later analysis assigned CDR3 sequences along with most-parsimonious VDJ recombination scenarios. A later analysis defined each TCR beta chain by its CDR3 amino acid sequence plus V-gene family, and excluded reads lacking a unique V-gene family. To address suspected cross-contamination and a sequencing artifact, a later analysis removed 450 to 700 highly shared, low-generation-probability nucleotide sequences. A later analysis calculated a clonal expansion index for each public chain from normalized within-repertoire ranks of inferred template counts. A later analysis computed generation probabilities with a VDJ recombination model fitted to out-of-frame rearrangements, and checked the results against IGoR. A later analysis scored TCR-TCR, TCR-HLA and TCR-CMV co-occurrence with hypergeometric tests, applying a repertoire-size bias correction to TCR pairs. In a later analysis, false discovery rates were estimated by permuting HLA or CMV assignments 20 times. In a later analysis, co-occurring TCRs were grouped with DBSCAN, and TCRdist sequence similarity was added when clustering was performed within HLA-allele-positive subsets. For co-occurrence clustering, repertoires with fewer than 30,000 or more than 120,000 public chains were excluded, along with a handful of repertoires with anomalous nucleotide sharing. Entries here come from immuneACCESS through TCRdb and include only in-frame sequences with V and J called. Some clones fail to appear in such tables; in the studies checked, an unresolved V gene covers under half of the shortfall, and the cause of the remainder is unknown. V and J calls and clone size come straight from that table; D and trimming were deduced from the DNA. The table for this sample lists roughly 180,000 clones; approximately 80% of them were counted only once. The biggest ten clones account for 4.5% to 5.5% of the sample.

The origin of this receptor is a woman aged 45-65 years in good health and CMV-seropositive. Input material: PBMCs. The chain couples TRBV9 to TRBJ2-5, with a weak D call of TRBD2 (6 bases match). Here the CDR3 is given as CASSVSGQETQYF. The DNA reads TGTGCCAGCAGCGTTAGCGGACAAGAGACCCAGTACTTC.